This T cell receptor beta chain derives from a study of blood T cell repertoires in COVID-19. Overall study: From T cells, B-cell-depleted T cells, or PBMCs came the material, which was cDNA or gDNA.

The V gene end was trimmed by 10 bases and the J gene end by 6 bases; junction bases not matched to a gene: 9. The length of the CDR3 is 13 residues. Looked up from germline, CDR1 is LNHDA and CDR2 is SQIVND (reference sequence). This clone appeared once. As originally analysed: Amplifying reference gene primers gave estimates of nucleated cell counts. This table comes from immunoSEQ multiplex PCR, and its TCRdb copy is limited to in-frame clones, with some not included. Clone size and V and J calls were adopted from that table, with D and trimming inferred from the DNA. The profile shows 55,000 to 75,000 clones, 72% of them singletons.

Material for sequencing was peripheral blood. The rearrangement uses TRBV19 and TRBJ2-3, with 8 bases that match TRBD1. This TCR was recovered from a woman in her 70s with COVID-19, enrolled during active disease. Here the CDR3 DNA reads TGTGCCACTCAGGACAGGGTAGCGGATACGCAGTATTTT. Translating gives CATQDRVADTQYF.